This T cell receptor beta chain was sequenced during a study of T cell responses to AZD1222 COVID-19 vaccine. Study summary: Pooling was applied to second doses at about 4 or about 12 weeks.

Study findings and constraints: Of the AZD1222 recipients, only five or six were seropositive at baseline.

Trimming removed 6 bases from V and 7 bases from J; junction bases left unmatched: 5. The CDR3 extends over 13 amino acids. The data were produced by immunoSEQ multiplex PCR, yet TCRdb's version contains in-frame clones alone and is incomplete. The sample holds about 120,000 clones, about nine tenths seen once. As to this clone: Its antigen is not identified.

Sample: peripheral blood, taken on day 0 of AZD1222 vaccination. The sequence came from an adult in good health. The chain has TRBV12-3 or TRBV12-4 and TRBJ1-2; 10 bases match TRBD1. CDR3 DNA: TGTGCCAGCAGCCAGGGACAGGGGTTTGGCTACACCTTC. Amino acid sequence: CASSQGQGFGYTF.